The rows below give T cell receptor beta chains drawn from one sample of a study of blood T cell repertoires in COVID-19. Repertoires were generated with immunoSEQ multiplex PCR, while TCRdb's copy carries only in-frame clones and drops some. The sample includes about 380,000 clones, less than 85% of them seen just once. The sample comprised peripheral blood. These receptors came from a woman aged 18-29 years with acute or convalescent COVID-19. Both conserved end residues are part of each CDR3. A D gene is named only where the DNA matches it firmly. Expanded clones get a size class; other rows say once, few or many, or leave the size out.

V gene	J gene	clone size	CDR3 length	D gene	CDR3 protein	CDR3 DNA
TRBV5-4	TRBJ2-2	NA	18	TRBD2	CASSPGPSGGASTGELFF	TGTGCCAGCAGCCCTGGCCCTAGCGGGGGGGCTAGTACCGGGGAGCTGTTTTTT
TRBV4-1	TRBJ1-6	NA	14	NA	CASSPLQGSTPLHF	TGCGCCAGCAGCCCCCTACAGGGATCGACACCCCTCCACTTT
TRBV5-1	TRBJ1-3	NA	15	NA	CASSPLPTDGNTIYF	TGCGCCAGCAGCCCTCTCCCGACTGACGGAAACACCATATATTTT
TRBV7-3	TRBJ2-2	NA	16	TRBD2	CASSFNSGTNTGELFF	TGTGCCAGCAGCTTCAATAGCGGGACTAACACCGGGGAGCTGTTTTTT
TRBV9	TRBJ2-5	NA	15	TRBD2	CASSVSGIGGETQYF	TGTGCCAGCAGCGTAAGCGGGATAGGCGGGGAGACCCAGTACTTC
TRBV4-1	TRBJ2-1	NA	18	NA	CASSQLRLRGGLYNEQFF	TGCGCCAGCAGCCAATTACGCCTCCGCGGGGGCCTATACAATGAGCAGTTCTTC
TRBV5-6	TRBJ2-1	NA	16	TRBD1	CASSSETGVPYNEQFF	TGTGCCAGCAGCTCCGAGACAGGGGTCCCCTACAATGAGCAGTTCTTC
TRBV9	TRBJ2-2	NA	13	TRBD1	CAGGQAATGELFF	TGTGCCGGGGGACAGGCGGCCACCGGGGAGCTGTTTTTT
TRBV29-1	TRBJ1-2	NA	13	NA	CSVRRRGNYGYTF	TGCAGCGTGCGTAGAAGGGGCAACTATGGCTACACCTTC
TRBV5-4	TRBJ2-1	NA	14	NA	CASSLERDYNEQFF	TGTGCCAGCAGCTTGGAACGGGATTACAATGAGCAGTTCTTC
TRBV7-8	TRBJ1-1	NA	16	NA	CASSADGTQLYTEAFF	TGTGCCAGCAGCGCGGATGGGACTCAGCTATACACTGAAGCTTTCTTT
TRBV19	TRBJ2-1	NA	15	NA	CASSIRDFSYNEQFF	TGTGCCAGTAGTATCCGGGATTTCTCCTACAATGAGCAGTTCTTC
TRBV28	TRBJ1-2	few	13	NA	CASSTGWIYGYTF	TGTGCCAGCAGTACAGGGTGGATCTATGGCTACACCTTC
TRBV14	TRBJ2-1	NA	16	TRBD2	CASSQGLAGGQNEQFF	TGTGCCAGCAGCCAAGGCCTAGCGGGGGGGCAGAATGAGCAGTTCTTC
TRBV7-8	TRBJ2-7	NA	16	NA	CASSLIAGRPFGEQYF	TGTGCCAGCAGCTTAATCGCGGGAAGGCCCTTCGGAGAGCAGTACTTC
TRBV10-2	TRBJ1-4	NA	14	TRBD1	CATLTTGLNEKLFF	TGCGCCACCCTAACGACAGGGCTGAATGAAAAACTGTTTTTT
TRBV7-3	TRBJ2-2	NA	15	NA	CASSLTSGGTGELFF	TGTGCCAGCAGCTTAACGTCCGGGGGCACCGGGGAGCTGTTTTTT
TRBV3-1/TRBV3-2	TRBJ2-3	NA	16	NA	CASSQSRTQSTDTQYF	TGTGCCAGCAGCCAATCTAGGACACAAAGCACAGATACGCAGTATTTT
TRBV5-4	TRBJ1-2	once	13	NA	CASSTTDFYGYTF	TGTGCCAGCAGCACGACAGACTTCTATGGCTACACCTTC
TRBV3-1/TRBV3-2	TRBJ1-6	NA	14	NA	CASSHGGRGSPLHF	TGTGCCAGCAGCCACGGTGGCAGGGGTTCACCCCTCCACTTT
TRBV27	TRBJ2-2	NA	14	TRBD2	CASRGGGAPRELFF	TGTGCCAGCCGGGGCGGGGGGGCTCCCCGGGAGCTGTTTTTT
TRBV21-1	TRBJ1-1	NA	15	NA	CASSKGGTGNTEAFF	TGTGCCAGCAGCAAAGGAGGGACAGGGAACACTGAAGCTTTCTTT
TRBV6-5	TRBJ1-2	NA	14	TRBD1	CASVRDRVIESYTF	TGTGCCAGCGTGCGGGACAGGGTTATAGAGAGCTACACCTTC
TRBV3-1/TRBV3-2	TRBJ2-7	NA	14	TRBD2	CASRSLAGLYEQYF	TGTGCCAGCAGGTCTCTAGCGGGCCTCTACGAGCAGTACTTC
TRBV3-1/TRBV3-2	TRBJ2-2	NA	12	TRBD2	CASSRGGGELFF	TGTGCCAGCAGCCGCGGGGGGGGCGAGCTGTTTTTT
TRBV2	TRBJ2-7	NA	13	NA	CASSAGRTGEQYF	TGTGCCAGCAGTGCGGGGAGGACTGGCGAGCAGTACTTC
TRBV5-4	TRBJ2-1	NA	16	TRBD2	CASSTPSGASYNEQFF	TGTGCCAGCAGCACCCCTAGCGGGGCTTCCTACAATGAGCAGTTCTTC
TRBV3-1/TRBV3-2	TRBJ2-7	NA	16	NA	CASSPYVGREVYEQYF	TGTGCCAGCAGCCCCTACGTAGGGAGAGAGGTCTACGAGCAGTACTTC
TRBV28	TRBJ1-2	once	15	TRBD1	CASSARTGGPYGYTF	TGTGCCAGCAGCGCCCGGACAGGTGGACCCTATGGCTACACCTTC
TRBV5-1	TRBJ2-6	NA	16	NA	CASSLATGDGANVLTF	TGCGCCAGCAGCTTGGCCACGGGGGATGGGGCCAACGTCCTGACTTTC
TRBV7-3	TRBJ2-2	NA	15	TRBD2	CASSLSGRPGGELFF	TGTGCCAGCAGCTTAAGCGGGAGGCCGGGCGGGGAGCTGTTTTTT
TRBV27	TRBJ1-5	NA	15	TRBD1	CASRGMAGGGQPQHF	TGTGCCAGCAGGGGAATGGCAGGGGGTGGTCAGCCCCAGCATTTT
TRBV7-6	TRBJ1-1	NA	13	TRBD1	CASSTTGVTEAFF	TGTGCCAGCAGCACGACAGGGGTGACTGAAGCTTTCTTT
TRBV5-1	TRBJ2-7	NA	14	TRBD1	CASSEGTGWYEQYF	TGCGCCAGCAGCGAGGGGACAGGGTGGTACGAGCAGTACTTC
TRBV15	TRBJ2-5	NA	14	NA	CATSRGGVGETQYF	TGTGCCACCAGCAGAGGGGGGGTCGGAGAGACCCAGTACTTC
TRBV6-5	TRBJ2-7	NA	14	TRBD2	CASEMGGSSYEQYF	TGTGCCAGCGAAATGGGCGGGAGCTCCTACGAGCAGTACTTC
TRBV28	TRBJ1-1	NA	15	NA	CASSLGGTGNTEAFF	TGTGCCAGCAGTTTAGGAGGTACGGGAAACACTGAAGCTTTCTTT
TRBV13	TRBJ1-6	NA	19	NA	CASRSWGLKKSSYNSPLHF	TGTGCCAGCAGATCCTGGGGCCTTAAAAAGAGCTCCTATAATTCACCCCTCCACTTT
TRBV2	TRBJ2-3	NA	13	NA	CASSEQNTDTQYF	TGTGCCAGCAGTGAACAAAACACAGATACGCAGTATTTT
TRBV9	TRBJ1-5	NA	17	NA	CASSPVRRSGRDQPQHF	TGTGCCAGCAGCCCCGTTAGAAGGTCAGGGCGTGATCAGCCCCAGCATTTT
TRBV27	TRBJ2-7	NA	14	NA	CASSLAVTSYEQYF	TGTGCCAGCAGTTTAGCAGTCACCTCCTACGAGCAGTACTTC
TRBV6-5	TRBJ1-2	NA	12	NA	CASSPGYAGYTF	TGTGCCAGCAGCCCAGGCTACGCTGGCTACACCTTC
TRBV15	TRBJ1-2	few	17	TRBD1	CATSRDLLTGENYGYTF	TGTGCCACCAGCAGGGACCTACTGACAGGGGAAAACTATGGCTACACCTTC
TRBV6-1	TRBJ2-5	NA	13	NA	CASKIWGEETQYF	TGTGCCAGCAAGATATGGGGGGAGGAGACCCAGTACTTC